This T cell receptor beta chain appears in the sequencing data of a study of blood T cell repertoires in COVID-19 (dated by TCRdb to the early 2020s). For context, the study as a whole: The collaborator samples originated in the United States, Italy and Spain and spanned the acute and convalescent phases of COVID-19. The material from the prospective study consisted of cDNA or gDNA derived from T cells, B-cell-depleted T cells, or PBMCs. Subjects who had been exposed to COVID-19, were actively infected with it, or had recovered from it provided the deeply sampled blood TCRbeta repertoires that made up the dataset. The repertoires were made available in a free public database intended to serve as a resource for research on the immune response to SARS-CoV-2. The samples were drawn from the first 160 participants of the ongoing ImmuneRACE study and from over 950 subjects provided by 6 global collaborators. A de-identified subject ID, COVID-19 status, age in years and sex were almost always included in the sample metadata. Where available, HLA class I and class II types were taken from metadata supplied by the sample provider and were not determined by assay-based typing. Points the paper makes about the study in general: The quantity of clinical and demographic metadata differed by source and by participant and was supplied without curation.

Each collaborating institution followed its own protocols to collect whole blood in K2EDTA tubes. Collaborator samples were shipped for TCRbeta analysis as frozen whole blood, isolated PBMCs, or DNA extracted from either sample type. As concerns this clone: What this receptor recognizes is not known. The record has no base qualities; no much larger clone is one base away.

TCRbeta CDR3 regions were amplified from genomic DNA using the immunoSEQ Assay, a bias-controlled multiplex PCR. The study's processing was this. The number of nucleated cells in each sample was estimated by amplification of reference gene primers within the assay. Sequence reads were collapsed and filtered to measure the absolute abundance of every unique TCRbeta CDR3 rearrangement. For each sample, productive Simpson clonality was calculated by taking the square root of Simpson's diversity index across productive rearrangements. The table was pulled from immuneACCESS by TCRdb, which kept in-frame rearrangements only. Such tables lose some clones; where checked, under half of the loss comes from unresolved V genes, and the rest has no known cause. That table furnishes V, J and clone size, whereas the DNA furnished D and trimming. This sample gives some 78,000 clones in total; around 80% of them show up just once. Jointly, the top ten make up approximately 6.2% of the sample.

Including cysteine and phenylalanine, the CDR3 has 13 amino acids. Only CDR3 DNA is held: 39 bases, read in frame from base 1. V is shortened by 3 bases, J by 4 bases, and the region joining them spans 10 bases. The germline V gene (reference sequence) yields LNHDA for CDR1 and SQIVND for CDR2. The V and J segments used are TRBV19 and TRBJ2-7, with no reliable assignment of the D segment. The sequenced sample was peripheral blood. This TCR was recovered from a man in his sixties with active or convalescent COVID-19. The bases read TGTGCCAGTAGTATTGCCAGGTCATACGAGCAGTACTTC. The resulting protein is CASSIARSYEQYF.